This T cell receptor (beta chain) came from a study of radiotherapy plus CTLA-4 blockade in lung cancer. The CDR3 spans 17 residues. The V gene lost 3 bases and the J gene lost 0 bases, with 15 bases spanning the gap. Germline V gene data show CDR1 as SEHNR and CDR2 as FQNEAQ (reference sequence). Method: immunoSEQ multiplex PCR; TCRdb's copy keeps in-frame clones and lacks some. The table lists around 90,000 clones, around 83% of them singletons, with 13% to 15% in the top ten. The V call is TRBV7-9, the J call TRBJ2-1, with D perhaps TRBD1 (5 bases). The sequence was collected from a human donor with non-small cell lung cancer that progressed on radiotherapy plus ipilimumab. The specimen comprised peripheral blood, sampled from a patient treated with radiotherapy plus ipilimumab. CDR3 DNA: TGTGCCAGCAGCTTCGAGCCTCGGACAAGCTCCTACAATGAGCAGTTCTTC. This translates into CASSFEPRTSSYNEQFF.